This T cell receptor (beta chain) was identified during a study of technical replicates of blood from several donors. The data were produced by immunoSEQ multiplex PCR, yet TCRdb's version contains in-frame clones alone and is incomplete. The sample yields approximately 15,000 clones, 85% to 90% seen once. V gave up 5 bases and J gave up 1 base, with 15 bases separating them. Looked up from germline, CDR1 is MNHEY and CDR2 is SMNVEV (reference sequence). This CDR3 comprises 16 residues. V gene TRBV27 combines with J gene TRBJ2-1; D gene ambiguous. This sequence originates from a human donor in good health. Sample: PBMCs. The CDR3 is CASSLPTTGSYNEQFF. For the CDR3, the DNA is TGTGCCAGCAGTCTCCCTACCACCGGGTCCTACAATGAGCAGTTCTTC.